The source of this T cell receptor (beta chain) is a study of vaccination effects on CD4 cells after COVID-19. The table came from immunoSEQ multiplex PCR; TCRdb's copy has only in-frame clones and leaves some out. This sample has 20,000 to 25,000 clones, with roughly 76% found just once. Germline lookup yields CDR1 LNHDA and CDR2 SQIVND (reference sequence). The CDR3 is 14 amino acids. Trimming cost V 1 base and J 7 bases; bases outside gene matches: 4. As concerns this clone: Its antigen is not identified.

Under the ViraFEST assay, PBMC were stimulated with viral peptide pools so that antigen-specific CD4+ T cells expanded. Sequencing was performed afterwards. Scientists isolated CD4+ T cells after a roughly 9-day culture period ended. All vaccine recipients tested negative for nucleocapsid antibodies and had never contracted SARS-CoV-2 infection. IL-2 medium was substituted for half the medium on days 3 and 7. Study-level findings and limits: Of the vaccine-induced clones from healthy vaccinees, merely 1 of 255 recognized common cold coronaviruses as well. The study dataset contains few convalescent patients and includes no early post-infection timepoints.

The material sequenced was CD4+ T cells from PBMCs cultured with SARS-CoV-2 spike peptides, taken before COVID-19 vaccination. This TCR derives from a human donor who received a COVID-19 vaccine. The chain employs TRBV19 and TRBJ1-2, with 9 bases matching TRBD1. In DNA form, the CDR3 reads TGTGCCAGTAGTATAGGGGACAGGGCTACTGGCTACACCTTC. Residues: CASSIGDRATGYTF.